This T cell receptor beta chain stems from a study of T cell responses to AZD1222 COVID-19 vaccine. Concerning this clone itself: Its cognate antigen is unknown.

The study's findings and limits: In a largely white British group with more females than males, clonal diversity was possibly underestimated. Spike-specific TCR breadth and depth grew following two AZD1222 doses.

Using immunoSEQ multiplex PCR, the repertoire was profiled, and TCRdb retains in-frame clones only, with some absent. The sample lists under 130,000 clones, over 85% occurring once. Germline CDR1 is KGHDR and CDR2 is SFDVKD. V shed 4 bases and J shed 2 bases, with 6 bases lying between them. The length of the CDR3 is 13 residues. The TCR was taken from an adult in good health. V gene TRBV24-1 combines with J gene TRBJ2-3; unclear D gene. This specimen consisted of peripheral blood, obtained on day 0 of AZD1222 vaccination. The CDR3 loop is CATSDLFTDTQYF. The CDR3 nucleotides read TGTGCCACCAGTGACTTATTCACAGATACGCAGTATTTT.